Many counts were recorded for the clone carrying this T cell receptor beta chain. Antigen unknown. The sample originates from a study of response to subunit inactivated influenza vaccine. Findings and limits, study-wide: Authors suggested each seasonal flu vaccination may recruit only limited numbers of new T cells.

TCRdb re-derived calls from the RT-PCR reads in MiXCR, one entry per CDR3 protein. The data hold approximately 480,000 distinct CDR3 sequences, with approximately 11% observed a single time. Germline V gene lookup returns CDR1 DFQATT and CDR2 SNEGSKA (reference sequence). The germline V and J ends were trimmed by 6 bases and 0 bases, with 13 bases remaining between them. This CDR3 contains 14 residues. The rearrangement links TRBV20-1 to TRBJ2-3; D is unclear. This clonotype originated in a man aged 45-65 years who received an inactivated influenza vaccine. This sample comprised PBMCs from blood, obtained around seven weeks after vaccination. CDR3 amino acids: CSAPGVWSTDTQYF. The CDR3 coding sequence is TGCAGTGCGCCTGGGGTGTGGAGCACAGATACGCAGTATTTT.